The 22 T cell receptor beta chains given below trace back to one sample, sequenced in a study of CD8 T cells in Susac syndrome. The RNA input was about 0.5 to 1 ug, and it was reverse transcribed with random hexamers. MiXCR, run by TCRdb on the immunoSEQ multiplex PCR reads, gives a single entry per CDR3 protein. The sample carries 80,000 or so distinct CDR3 sequences, 85% to 95% recorded once. Sequencing was performed on CD4+ T cells from PBMCs. The receptors were gathered from a human donor with Susac syndrome.

DNA of the CDR3: TGTGCCAGCAGTTTATCGACCTACGAGCAGTACTTC. The encoded protein is CASSLSTYEQYF. This chain connects TRBV28 to TRBJ2-7; D remains ambiguous. There are 12 residues in the CDR3. Trimming shortened V by 1 base and J by 2 bases, and 3 bases separated the two germline ends. Germline V CDR1 and CDR2: MDHEN, SYDVKM. Variable domain in full (rest from reference TRBV28 and TRBJ2-7): DVKVTQSSRYLVKRTGEKVFLECVQDMDHENMFWYRQDPGLGLRLIYFSYDVKMKEKGDIPEGYSVSREKKERFSLILESASTNQTSMYLCASSLSTYEQYFGPGTRLTVT.

In this sample, this clonotype turned up once. The chain uses TRBV7-9 and TRBJ2-1; a weak D match, TRBD2 (5 bases). V lost 5 bases and J 8 bases, leaving 16 bases between the germline ends. CDR3 length: 14 amino acids. Germline CDR1 and CDR2: SEHNR and FQNEAQ (reference sequence). CDR3 loop: CASSPWTQTYEQFF. In nucleotides, the CDR3 is TGTGCCAGCAGCCCGTGGACTCAGACGTATGAGCAGTTCTTC.

J is TRBJ2-1 and V is TRBV20-1, with TRBD1 matching 9 bases. The CDR3 runs 17 residues. Germline CDR1 reads DFQATT; CDR2 reads SNEGSKA (reference sequence). Trimming took 2 bases from V and 4 from J; bases not matched to a gene: 12. CDR3 protein: CSARTGQGLPSYNEQFF. CDR3 sequence (DNA): TGCAGTGCTAGAACCGGACAGGGGCTCCCCTCATACAATGAGCAGTTCTTC.

This chain links TRBV30 with TRBJ1-3; D gene uncertain. V shed 1 base and J shed 8 bases, with 6 bases lying between them. Germline CDR1 and CDR2: GTSNPN and SVGIG (reference sequence). The CDR3 extends over 11 amino acids. CDR3 DNA: TGTGCCTGGAGTGAAGTGGACACCATATATTTT. It translates to CAWSEVDTIYF.

The chain carries TRBV20-1 and TRBJ2-7, with D perhaps TRBD1 (6 bases). V was cut by 5 bases and J by 6 bases, with 20 bases left in between. Germline V lookup: CDR1 DFQATT, CDR2 SNEGSKA (reference sequence). This CDR3 spans 14 amino acids. The CDR3 coding sequence is TGCAGTGCTTTTCAAGGGGGAACCTCGGGCGAGCAGTACTTC. The encoded protein is CSAFQGGTSGEQYF.

The chain links TRBV3-1 to TRBJ1-1, with D perhaps TRBD1 (5 bases). Trimming removed 4 bases from V and 1 base from J, with 16 bases in between. CDR1 and CDR2 from the germline V gene are LGHDT and YNNKEL (reference sequence). The CDR3 length is 16 residues. CDR3 region: CASSRTGGRRNTEAFF. The CDR3 DNA sequence: TGTGCCAGCAGCCGCACTGGGGGACGGAGGAACACTGAAGCTTTCTTT.

This clonotype was counted a single time. The rearrangement uses TRBV4-2 and TRBJ2-7; D perhaps matches TRBD1 (7 bases). The CDR3 spans 20 residues. From germline, CDR1 is LGHNA and CDR2 YNFKEQ. Trimming took off 0 bases at V and 4 bases at J, with 28 bases between the two ends. The CDR3 protein is CASSQDEVASGGGTDYEQYF. CDR3 coding DNA: TGTGCCAGCAGCCAAGATGAAGTGGCCAGCGGAGGGGGGACAGATTACGAGCAGTACTTC.

The chain carries TRBV24-1 and TRBJ1-1; the D is unclear. This CDR3 has 13 residues. Germline CDR1 and CDR2: KGHDR and SFDVKD. The V end lost 7 bases, the J end lost 3 bases, and 11 bases lay between the germline ends. The CDR3 DNA sequence: TGTGCCACCAGAGCCAGGAGAGACACTGAAGCTTTCTTT. It yields the protein CATRARRDTEAFF.

This sequence joins TRBV7-8 and TRBJ2-2, with D possibly being TRBD1 or TRBD2 (5 bases each). Germline V gene data show CDR1 as SGHVS and CDR2 as FQNEAQ. With 5 bases removed from V and 3 bases from J, the gap between germline ends came to 13 bases. The CDR3 consists of 15 residues. In DNA, the CDR3 is TGTGCCAGCAGCCCCCGGGACCGAGACACCGGGGAGCTGTTTTTT. Protein product: CASSPRDRDTGELFF.

This clonotype was picked up a small number of times. The chain joins TRBV7-3 to TRBJ2-7; the D is unclear. The CDR3 loop spans 12 amino acids. Germline-derived CDR1 and CDR2 are SGHTA and FQGTGA. The V end was cut by 1 base, the J end by 0 bases, with 1 base between. CDR3 protein: CASSLNSYEQYF. The CDR3 coding sequence is TGTGCCAGCAGCTTAAACTCCTACGAGCAGTACTTC. The variable domain in full, with the rest retrieved from reference TRBV7-3 and TRBJ2-7, is GAGVSQTPSNKVTEKGKYVELRCDPISGHTALYWYRQSLGQGPEFLIYFQGTGAADDSGLPNDRFFAVRPEGSVSTLKIQRTERGDSAVYLCASSLNSYEQYFGPGTRLTVT.

The gene calls are TRBV28 and TRBJ2-7, with D maybe TRBD2 (7 bases). Trimming shortened V by 4 bases and J by 0 bases, and 16 bases separated the two germline ends. The CDR3 loop spans 16 amino acids. CDR1 is MDHEN, CDR2 SYDVKM, per germline. The CDR3 DNA reads TGTGCCAGCAGTTCCCATGGGGGGGCACGCTCCTACGAGCAGTACTTC. It is translated as CASSSHGGARSYEQYF.

The chain carries TRBV9 and TRBJ2-7; 9 bases line up with TRBD1. V was pared by 3 bases and J by 5 bases, with 9 bases of the junction left unmatched. The CDR3 runs to 15 residues. Germline V CDR1 and CDR2: SGDLS, YYNGEE. CDR3 loop: CASSGTGTGYDEQYF. The CDR3, as DNA: TGTGCCAGCAGCGGTACCGGGACAGGGTATGACGAGCAGTACTTC. Supplemented by reference TRBV9 and TRBJ2-7, the full variable domain reads DSGVTQTPKHLITATGQRVTLRCSPRSGDLSVYWYQQSLDQGLQFLIQYYNGEERAKGNILERFSAQQFPDLHSELNLSSLELGDSALYFCASSGTGTGYDEQYFGPGTRLTVT.

V is TRBV20-1 and J is TRBJ2-1; D is uncertain. The CDR3 covers 11 residues. Germline CDR1 reads DFQATT; CDR2 reads SNEGSKA (reference sequence). V shed 3 bases and J shed 5 bases, with 5 bases lying between them. This chain's CDR3 is CSASNNNEQFF. The CDR3 DNA follows: TGCAGTGCTAGCAATAACAATGAGCAGTTCTTC.

The chain carries TRBV3-1 and TRBJ2-2; TRBD1 agrees at 7 bases. J gave up 7 bases and V 1 base, and 6 bases lay outside the gene matches. Germline CDR1 and CDR2: LGHDT and YNNKEL (reference sequence). This CDR3 has 15 residues. The CDR3, as DNA: TGTGCCAGCAGCCAAGGACAGGGTCTGGTCGGGGAGCTGTTTTTT. As protein: CASSQGQGLVGELFF.

The gene calls are TRBV7-2 and TRBJ2-4; D gene unclear. Germline-derived CDR1 and CDR2 are SGHTA and FQGNSA. The length of the CDR3 is 14 residues. Trimming removed 5 bases from V and 0 bases from J, with 8 bases in between. Here the CDR3 DNA reads TGTGCCAGCAGCACGGATCCAGCCAAAAACATTCAGTACTTC. It encodes CASSTDPAKNIQYF.

This clonotype was seen a few times. The chain recombines TRBV3-1 with TRBJ2-7; 13 positions agree with TRBD2. V lost 4 bases, J lost 0 bases, and 6 bases stayed unmatched. This CDR3 region has 17 residues. CDR1 and CDR2 from the germline V gene are LGHDT and YNNKEL (reference sequence). The CDR3 loop reads CASSRLGTSGISYEQYF. The CDR3 region has the DNA TGTGCCAGCAGCCGGCTAGGGACTAGCGGGATCTCCTACGAGCAGTACTTC.

This clonotype was seen once. J is TRBJ2-7 and V is TRBV20-1, with 8 bases identical to TRBD2. The junction had 10 bases not matched to a gene; V was cut back by 3 bases and J by 0 bases. Germline V gene lookup returns CDR1 DFQATT and CDR2 SNEGSKA (reference sequence). The CDR3 is made up of 16 amino acids. The CDR3 loop is CSASAPSGTSSYEQYF. For the CDR3, the DNA is TGCAGTGCTAGCGCCCCTTCCGGGACTAGCTCCTACGAGCAGTACTTC.

The rearrangement uses TRBV28 and TRBJ1-5, with unresolved D. The CDR3 has 16 residues. The germline CDR1 and CDR2 sequences are MDHEN and SYDVKM. V lost 4 bases, J lost 1 base, and 14 bases lay in between. The CDR3 sequence is CASSSREVISNQPQHF. For the CDR3, the DNA is TGTGCCAGCAGTTCTCGGGAGGTGATAAGCAATCAGCCCCAGCATTTT.

The J gene is TRBJ2-3, the V gene TRBV7-8, with D possibly matching TRBD2 (6 bases). Trimming shortened V by 6 bases and J by 0 bases, and 22 bases separated the two germline ends. The CDR3 is 18 amino acids. Germline values: CDR1 SGHVS, CDR2 FQNEAQ. CDR3 in DNA: TGTGCCAGCAGGCACAGAGGACTACGAGTTACCAGCACAGATACGCAGTATTTT. Amino acids: CASRHRGLRVTSTDTQYF.

The CDR3 bases are TGTGCCAGCAGTGGGCCGGTAGCGGGCGCCTACAATGAGCAGTTCTTC. This translates into CASSGPVAGAYNEQFF. V gene TRBV25-1 combines with J gene TRBJ2-1, with 7 bases aligning to TRBD2. V trimming: 4 bases; J trimming: 2 bases; junction bases outside the gene matches: 8. The length of the CDR3 is 16 residues. Germline assignment: CDR1 MGHDK and CDR2 SYGVNS.

The chain links TRBV20-1 to TRBJ2-7, with 14 bases that match TRBD2. After removal of 2 bases from V and 3 bases from J, the junction contained 6 bases not matched to a gene. Germline CDR1 is DFQATT and CDR2 is SNEGSKA (reference sequence). The CDR3 runs 16 residues. CDR3 amino acids: CSARSRTSGRNYEQYF. The CDR3 DNA reads TGCAGTGCTAGATCGAGGACTAGCGGGAGGAACTACGAGCAGTACTTC.

The rearrangement uses TRBV29-1 and TRBJ1-2, with D hard to call. This CDR3 is built from 12 residues. V lost 2 bases, J lost 8 bases, and 12 bases lay in between. In germline, CDR1 is SQVTM, CDR2 ANQGSEA. The CDR3 protein is CSVESGVSGYTF. In DNA, the CDR3 is TGCAGCGTTGAATCAGGCGTGAGCGGCTACACCTTC.